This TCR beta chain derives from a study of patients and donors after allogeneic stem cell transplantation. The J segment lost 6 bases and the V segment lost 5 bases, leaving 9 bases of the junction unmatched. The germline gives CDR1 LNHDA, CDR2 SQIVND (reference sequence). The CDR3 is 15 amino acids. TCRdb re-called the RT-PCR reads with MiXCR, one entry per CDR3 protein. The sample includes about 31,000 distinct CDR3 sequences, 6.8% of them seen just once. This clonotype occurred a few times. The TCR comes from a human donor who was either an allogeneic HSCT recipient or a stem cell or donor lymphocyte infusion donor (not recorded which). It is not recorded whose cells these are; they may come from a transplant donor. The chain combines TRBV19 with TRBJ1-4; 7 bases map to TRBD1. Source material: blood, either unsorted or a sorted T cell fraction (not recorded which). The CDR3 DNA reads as TGTGCCAGTAGTGCGAGACAGGGTACGCATGAAAAACTGTTTTTT. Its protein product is CASSARQGTHEKLFF. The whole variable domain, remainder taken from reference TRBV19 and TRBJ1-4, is DGGITQSPKYLFRKEGQNVTLSCEQNLNHDAMYWYRQDPGQGLRLIYYSQIVNDFQKGDIAEGYSVSREKKESFPLTVTSAQKNPTAFYLCASSARQGTHEKLFFGSGTQLSVL.